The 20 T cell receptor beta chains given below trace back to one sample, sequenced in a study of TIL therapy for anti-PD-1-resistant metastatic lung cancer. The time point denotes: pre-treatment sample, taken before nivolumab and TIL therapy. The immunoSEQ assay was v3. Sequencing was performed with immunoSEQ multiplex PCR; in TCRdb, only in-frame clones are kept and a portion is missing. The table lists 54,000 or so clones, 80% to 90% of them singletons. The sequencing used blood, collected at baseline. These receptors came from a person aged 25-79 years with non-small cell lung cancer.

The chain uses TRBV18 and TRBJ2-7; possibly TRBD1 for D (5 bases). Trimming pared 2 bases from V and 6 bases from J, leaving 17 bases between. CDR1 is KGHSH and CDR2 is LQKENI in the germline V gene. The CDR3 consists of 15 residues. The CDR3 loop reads CASSPERHRLSEQYF. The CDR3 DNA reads TGTGCCAGCTCACCAGAACGGCACAGGCTTAGCGAGCAGTACTTC.

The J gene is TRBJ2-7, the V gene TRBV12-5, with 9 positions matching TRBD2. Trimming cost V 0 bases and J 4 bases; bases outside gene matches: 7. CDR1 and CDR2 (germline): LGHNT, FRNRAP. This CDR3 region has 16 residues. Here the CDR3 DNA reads TGTGCTAGTGGTTTGGTACTCGGCGGGGGGGGATACGAGCAGTACTTC. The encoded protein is CASGLVLGGGGYEQYF.

In DNA, the CDR3 is TGTGCCAGCAGCCGCCGACGGGGTATGAACACTGAAGCTTTCTTT. Encoded protein: CASSRRRGMNTEAFF. The chain uses TRBV5-8 and TRBJ1-1; D is unclear. The germline CDR1 and CDR2 sequences are SGHTS and YDEGEE. This CDR3 is built from 15 residues. The V end lost 4 bases, the J end lost 0 bases, and 13 bases lay between the germline ends.

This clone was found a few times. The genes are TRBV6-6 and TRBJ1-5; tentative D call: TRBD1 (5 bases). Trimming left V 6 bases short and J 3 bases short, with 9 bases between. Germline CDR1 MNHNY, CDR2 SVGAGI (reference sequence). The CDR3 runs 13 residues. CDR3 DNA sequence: TGTGCCAGCAGCTGGGACGCCAATCAGCCCCAGCATTTT. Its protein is CASSWDANQPQHF.

CDR3 in amino acids: CSAETGDGYTF. The DNA for the CDR3 is TGCAGTGCAGAGACAGGGGACGGCTACACCTTC. V and J are TRBV20-1 and TRBJ1-2, with 8 bases matching TRBD1. Trimming at V came to 6 bases and at J to 8 bases, leaving 5 bases not matched to a gene. CDR1 is DFQATT, CDR2 SNEGSKA, per germline (reference sequence). The CDR3 covers 11 residues.

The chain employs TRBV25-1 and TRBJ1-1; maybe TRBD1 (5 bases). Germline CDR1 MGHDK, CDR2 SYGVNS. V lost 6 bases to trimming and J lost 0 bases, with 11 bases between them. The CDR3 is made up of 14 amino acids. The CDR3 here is CASSPGNMNTEAFF. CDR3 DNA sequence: TGTGCCAGCAGCCCAGGGAACATGAACACTGAAGCTTTCTTT.

The CDR3 DNA sequence: TGTGCCAGCAGCCCCTCGAGTGGGCAGGGAGGCACTGAAGCTTTCTTT. Translating gives CASSPSSGQGGTEAFF. The chain is built from TRBV25-1 and TRBJ1-1, with a possible D match to TRBD1 (5 bases). Trimming cost V 6 bases and J 4 bases, with 21 bases left between them. Germline V lookup: CDR1 MGHDK, CDR2 SYGVNS. The CDR3 is 16 amino acids.

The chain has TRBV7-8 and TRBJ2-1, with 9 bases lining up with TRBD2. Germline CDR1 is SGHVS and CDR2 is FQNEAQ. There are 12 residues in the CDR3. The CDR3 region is CAAGTSSNEQFF. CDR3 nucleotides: TGTGCGGCCGGGACTAGCAGCAATGAGCAGTTCTTC.

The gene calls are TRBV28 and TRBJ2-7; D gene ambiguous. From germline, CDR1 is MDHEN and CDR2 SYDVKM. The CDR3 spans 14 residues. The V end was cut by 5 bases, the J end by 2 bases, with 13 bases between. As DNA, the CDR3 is TGTGCCAGCAGTCCTTGGGATGATACCTACGAGCAGTACTTC. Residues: CASSPWDDTYEQYF.

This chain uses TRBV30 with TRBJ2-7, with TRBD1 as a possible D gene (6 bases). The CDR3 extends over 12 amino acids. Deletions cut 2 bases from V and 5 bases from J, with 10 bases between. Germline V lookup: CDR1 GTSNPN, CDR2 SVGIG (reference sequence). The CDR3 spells CAWSITGNEQYF. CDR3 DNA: TGTGCCTGGAGTATTACAGGGAACGAGCAGTACTTC.

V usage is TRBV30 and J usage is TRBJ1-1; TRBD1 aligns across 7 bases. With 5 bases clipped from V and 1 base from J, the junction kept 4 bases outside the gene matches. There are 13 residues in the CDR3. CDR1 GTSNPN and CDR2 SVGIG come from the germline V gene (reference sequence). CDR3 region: CAWGQATNTEAFF. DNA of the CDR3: TGTGCCTGGGGACAGGCCACGAACACTGAAGCTTTCTTT.

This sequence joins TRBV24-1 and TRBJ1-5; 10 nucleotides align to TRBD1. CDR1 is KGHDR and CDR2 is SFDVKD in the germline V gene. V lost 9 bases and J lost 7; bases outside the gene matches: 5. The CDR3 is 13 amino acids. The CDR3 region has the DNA TGTGCCACCCGGGACAGGGGTGGACAGCCCCAGCATTTT. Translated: CATRDRGGQPQHF.

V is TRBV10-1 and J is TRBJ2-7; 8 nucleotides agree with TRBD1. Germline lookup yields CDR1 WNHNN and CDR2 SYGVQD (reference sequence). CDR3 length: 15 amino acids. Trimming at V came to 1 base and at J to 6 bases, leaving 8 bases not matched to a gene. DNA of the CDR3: TGCGCCAGCAGTGAGTATAGCAGGGGGCGCTTCGAGCAGTACTTC. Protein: CASSEYSRGRFEQYF.

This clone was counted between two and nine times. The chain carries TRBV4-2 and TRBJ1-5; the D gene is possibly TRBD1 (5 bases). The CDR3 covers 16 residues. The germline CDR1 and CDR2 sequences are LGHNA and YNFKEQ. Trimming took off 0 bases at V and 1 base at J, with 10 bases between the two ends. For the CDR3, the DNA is TGTGCCAGCAGCCAAGATGGGGGGGGGAGCAATCAGCCCCAGCATTTT. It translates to CASSQDGGGSNQPQHF.

For the CDR3, the DNA is TGTGCCAGCAGTGGACTAGCGGTAGCCTCCTACGAGCAGTACTTC. The encoded protein is CASSGLAVASYEQYF. The chain has TRBV2 and TRBJ2-7; 9 positions match TRBD2. The CDR3 sequence is 15 residues long. CDR1 is SNHLY and CDR2 is FYNNEI in the germline V gene. Trimming cost V 4 bases and J 0 bases; bases outside gene matches: 4.

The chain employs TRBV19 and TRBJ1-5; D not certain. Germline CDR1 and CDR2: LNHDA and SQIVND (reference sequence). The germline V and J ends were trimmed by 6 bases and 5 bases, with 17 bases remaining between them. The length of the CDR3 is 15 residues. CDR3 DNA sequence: TGTGCCAGTAGGAGTATAGGAGACCTAGATCAGCCCCAGCATTTT. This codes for CASRSIGDLDQPQHF.

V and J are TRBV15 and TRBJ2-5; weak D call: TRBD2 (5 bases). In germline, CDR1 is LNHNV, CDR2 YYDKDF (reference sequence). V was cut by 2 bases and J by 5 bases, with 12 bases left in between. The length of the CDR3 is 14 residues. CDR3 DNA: TGTGCCACCAGCAGACCAAGGGAGTACGAGACCCAGTACTTC. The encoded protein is CATSRPREYETQYF.

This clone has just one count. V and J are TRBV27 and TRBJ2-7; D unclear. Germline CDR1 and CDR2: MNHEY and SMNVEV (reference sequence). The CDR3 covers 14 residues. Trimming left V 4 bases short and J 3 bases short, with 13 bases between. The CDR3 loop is CASSYGYGSYEQYF. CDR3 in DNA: TGTGCCAGCAGTTACGGATACGGAAGCTACGAGCAGTACTTC.

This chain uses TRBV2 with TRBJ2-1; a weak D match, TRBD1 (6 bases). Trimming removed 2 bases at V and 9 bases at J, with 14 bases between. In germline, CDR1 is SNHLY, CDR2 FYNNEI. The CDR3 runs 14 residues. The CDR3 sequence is CASSERYRDGEQFF. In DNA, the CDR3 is TGTGCCAGCAGTGAAAGATACAGGGACGGTGAGCAGTTCTTC.

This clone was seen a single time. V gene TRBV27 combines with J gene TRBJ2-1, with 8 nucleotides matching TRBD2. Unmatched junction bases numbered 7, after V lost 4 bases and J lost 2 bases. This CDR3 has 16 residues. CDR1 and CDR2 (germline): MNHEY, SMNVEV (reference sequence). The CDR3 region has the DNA TGTGCCAGCAGTTCCCCCCAGCGGGAGCCCTACAATGAGCAGTTCTTC. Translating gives CASSSPQREPYNEQFF.